This T cell receptor beta chain was recovered during a study of blood T cell repertoires in COVID-19. The germline V gene encodes CDR1 KGHSH and CDR2 LQKENI. This CDR3 spans 15 amino acids. Trimming shortened V by 6 bases and J by 2 bases, and 13 bases separated the two germline ends. Authors' methods: Scientists estimated how many nucleated cells there were by amplifying reference gene primers. Measured with immunoSEQ multiplex PCR; TCRdb has only the in-frame clones, and not every one. V, J and clone size are those of that table, while D and trimming were read from the DNA. The sample lists over 200,000 clones; less than 90% were seen once.

Sequencing was carried out using peripheral blood. The receptor was isolated from a middle-aged man with active or convalescent COVID-19. V gene TRBV18 combines with J gene TRBJ2-2, with D perhaps TRBD1 (5 bases). The DNA for the CDR3 is TGTGCCAGCTCCGGGTCGACAGCCAACACCGGGGAGCTGTTTTTT. This translates into CASSGSTANTGELFF.